This entry features one TCR beta chain sequence. This entry is derived from a study of blood T cell repertoires in COVID-19. Some clones are missing from TCRdb's copy, which holds only in-frame ones; the method was immunoSEQ multiplex PCR. The table shows around 290,000 clones, with about nine tenths occurring only once. V dropped 5 bases and J dropped 3; count of bases not matched to a gene: 3. The CDR3 is 13 amino acids. CDR1 is MDHEN and CDR2 is SYDVKM in the germline V gene. The participants were between about 18 and 90 years old and came from 20 to 30 US areas. The chain is built from TRBV28 and TRBJ1-1, with 7 bases lining up with TRBD1. The sequence came from a woman in her thirties who had recovered from COVID-19. Sequenced sample: PBMCs or T cells enriched from blood (not recorded which). The CDR3 sequence: CASSGGQYTEAFF. The DNA for the CDR3 is TGTGCCAGCAGTGGGGGACAGTACACTGAAGCTTTCTTT.